The next 20 T cell receptor beta chains were all read from a single sample in a study of blood T cell repertoires in COVID-19. The data were produced by immunoSEQ multiplex PCR, yet TCRdb's version contains in-frame clones alone and is incomplete. The repertoire holds roughly 170,000 clones, with 70% to 90% as singletons. Source material: peripheral blood. These receptors came from a woman aged 45-65 years with COVID-19, enrolled during active disease.

This clone was seen repeatedly, ten times or more. V is TRBV6-2 or TRBV6-3 and J is TRBJ1-1; TRBD1 agrees at 9 bases. J lost 1 base, V lost 2 bases, and 11 bases had no gene match. The CDR3 consists of 18 residues. Germline V gene lookup returns CDR1 MNHEY and CDR2 SVGEGT. CDR3 nucleotides: TGTGCCAGCAGTTACCCCGGGACAGGGATATACTCGAACACTGAAGCTTTCTTT. This gives the protein CASSYPGTGIYSNTEAFF.

The chain combines TRBV5-4 with TRBJ1-1, with D tentatively TRBD1 (6 bases). The CDR3 consists of 14 residues. The germline gives CDR1 SGHNT, CDR2 YYREEE (reference sequence). V was pared by 1 base and J by 5 bases, with 12 bases between. Here the CDR3 reads CASSLSGVRTEAFF. As DNA, the CDR3 is TGTGCCAGCAGCTTGTCAGGGGTGAGAACTGAAGCTTTCTTT.

The chain uses TRBV7-9 and TRBJ2-3; D possibly corresponds to TRBD2 (5 bases). Per the germline V gene, CDR1 is SEHNR and CDR2 is FQNEAQ (reference sequence). The V end was cut by 4 bases, the J end by 4 bases, with 12 bases between. The CDR3 extends over 14 amino acids. CDR3: CASSYSGGPDTQYF. As DNA, the CDR3 is TGTGCCAGCAGCTACAGCGGTGGGCCAGATACGCAGTATTTT. Variable domain in full (rest from reference TRBV7-9 and TRBJ2-3): DTGVSQNPRHKITKRGQNVTFRCDPISEHNRLYWYRQTLGQGPEFLTYFQNEAQLEKSRLLSDRFSAERPKGSFSTLEIQRTEQGDSAMYLCASSYSGGPDTQYFGPGTRLTVL.

The CDR3 here is CASSDRDSRDTQYF. The CDR3 nucleotides are TGTGCCAGCAGCGATCGGGACTCAAGAGATACGCAGTATTTT. The chain couples TRBV11-2 to TRBJ2-3, with D tentatively TRBD2 (6 bases). V was cut by 5 bases and J by 5 bases, with 14 bases left in between. This CDR3 contains 14 residues. The germline gives CDR1 SGHAT, CDR2 FQNNGV.

The V call is TRBV5-4, the J call TRBJ1-3; TRBD1 might be the D (6 bases). Germline assignment: CDR1 SGHNT and CDR2 YYREEE (reference sequence). The CDR3 has 16 residues. The V end was cut by 7 bases, the J end by 0 bases, with 17 bases between. CDR3 in amino acids: CASGHGTLHSGNTIYF. In DNA form, the CDR3 reads TGTGCCAGCGGACACGGGACACTTCACTCTGGAAACACCATATATTTT.

CDR3 region: CASSQDTSSYEQYF. In DNA, the CDR3 is TGTGCCAGCAGCCAAGACACGAGCTCCTACGAGCAGTACTTC. V is TRBV3-1 (or the pseudogene TRBV3-2) and J is TRBJ2-7; unclear D gene. This CDR3 is 14 amino acids long. The germline gives CDR1 LGHDT, CDR2 YNNKEL (reference sequence). V dropped 0 bases and J dropped 0 bases, with 6 bases sitting between them.

The V call is TRBV5-1, the J call TRBJ1-3; D perhaps matches TRBD1 (6 bases). Germline CDR1 is SGHRS and CDR2 is YFSETQ. CDR3 size: 16 residues. Trimming removed 4 bases from V and 2 bases from J, with 16 bases in between. The CDR3 DNA reads TGCGCCAGCAGCCCTGGACAGTCTGGGCCTGGAAACACCATATATTTT. Translated, it gives CASSPGQSGPGNTIYF. Looking up the rest from reference TRBV5-1 and TRBJ1-3 gives the full variable domain: KAGVTQTPRYLIKTRGQQVTLSCSPISGHRSVSWYQQTPGQGLQFLFEYFSETQRNKGNFPGRFSGRQFSNSRSEMNVSTLELGDSALYLCASSPGQSGPGNTIYFGEGSWLTVV.

The chain uses TRBV13 and TRBJ2-1; D is possibly TRBD1 (7 bases). Germline-derived CDR1 and CDR2 are PRHDT and FYEKMQ (reference sequence). The CDR3 runs to 14 residues. V was clipped by 5 bases and J by 10 bases, with 18 bases between them. CDR3 in amino acids: CASSAGQIRGEQFF. Written as DNA, the CDR3 is TGTGCCAGCAGCGCGGGACAGATCCGCGGGGAGCAGTTCTTC.

In this sample, this clone turned up a few times. The genes are TRBV6-5 and TRBJ1-1; TRBD1 matches at 9 bases. The V segment lost 6 bases and the J segment 10 bases; nucleotides outside the gene matches: 6. This CDR3 is built from 12 residues. Germline V gives CDR1 MNHEY, CDR2 SVGAGI. CDR3 in DNA: TGTGCCAGCAGCCCCACAGGGGGCCCAGCTTTCTTT. It is translated as CASSPTGGPAFF.

The chain links TRBV11-3 to TRBJ2-2, with TRBD1 matching over 9 bases. CDR1 and CDR2 (germline): SGHNT, YENEEA. CDR3 size: 15 residues. Trimming removed 4 bases from V and 3 bases from J; junction bases left unmatched: 3. CDR3 in amino acids: CASSSGQGHTGELFF. The CDR3 DNA reads TGTGCCAGCAGCTCCGGACAGGGGCACACCGGGGAGCTGTTTTTT.

V and J are TRBV6-6 and TRBJ1-6; D unresolved. Germline CDR1 reads MNHNY; CDR2 reads SVGAGI (reference sequence). V dropped 5 bases and J dropped 0 bases, with 17 bases sitting between them. The CDR3 has 18 residues. The CDR3 protein is CASSPTTGSGSYNSPLHF. The CDR3, as DNA: TGTGCCAGCAGTCCGACGACGGGAAGCGGCTCCTATAATTCACCCCTCCACTTT.

The V and J genes are TRBV7-3 and TRBJ2-1, with 8 bases fitting TRBD1. Germline V gene lookup returns CDR1 SGHTA and CDR2 FQGTGA. The CDR3 has 15 residues. The V segment lost 5 bases and the J segment 4 bases; nucleotides outside the gene matches: 7. The DNA for the CDR3 is TGTGCCAGCAGCCTTGGACAGGGCCTATACAATGAGCAGTTCTTC. Its translation is CASSLGQGLYNEQFF.

The V and J genes are TRBV30 and TRBJ1-2, with D possibly matching TRBD1 (5 bases). The germline V and J ends were trimmed by 4 bases and 5 bases, with 23 bases remaining between them. The CDR3 is 16 residues long. The germline gives CDR1 GTSNPN, CDR2 SVGIG (reference sequence). The CDR3: CAWMLGSRLGGYGYTF. In DNA form, the CDR3 reads TGTGCCTGGATGTTGGGGAGTCGTCTCGGGGGGTATGGCTACACCTTC.

This clone was detected a few times. The genes are TRBV27 and TRBJ1-6; TRBD1 agrees at 7 bases. Germline CDR1 MNHEY, CDR2 SMNVEV (reference sequence). This CDR3 has 13 residues. Trimming at V came to 2 bases and at J to 12 bases, leaving 4 bases not matched to a gene. The CDR3, as DNA: TGTGCCAGCAGTTTACAGGGGGGTTTACCCCTCCACTTT. Amino acids: CASSLQGGLPLHF.

CDR3 in DNA: TGTGCCAGCAGTTCCCAGGGCTACAATGAGCAGTTCTTC. Encoded protein: CASSSQGYNEQFF. The genes are TRBV12-3 or TRBV12-4 and TRBJ2-1; a weak D match, TRBD1 (5 bases). The CDR3 runs 13 residues. Trimming stripped 4 bases from V and 3 bases from J, with 7 bases between.

The CDR3 is CASGLAGVGTGELFF. In DNA, the CDR3 is TGTGCTAGTGGTTTAGCGGGGGTGGGCACCGGGGAGCTGTTTTTT. The V gene is TRBV12-5, the J gene TRBJ2-2, with 8 nucleotides matching TRBD2. The germline V gene encodes CDR1 LGHNT and CDR2 FRNRAP. V was clipped by 3 bases and J by 4 bases; unmatched bases: 4. The CDR3 sequence is 15 residues long. Based on the CDR3 plus reference TRBV12-5 and TRBJ2-2, the full variable domain is DARVTQTPRHKVTEMGQEVTMRCQPILGHNTVFWYRQTMMQGLELLAYFRNRAPLDDSGMPKDRFSAEMPDATLATLKIQPSEPRDSAVYFCASGLAGVGTGELFFGEGSRLTVL.

The chain combines TRBV19 with TRBJ2-7, with TRBD2 matching 8 bases. The CDR3 runs to 16 residues. V trimming: 6 bases; J trimming: 2 bases; junction bases outside the gene matches: 12. Germline assignment: CDR1 LNHDA and CDR2 SQIVND (reference sequence). In nucleotides, the CDR3 is TGTGCCAGTAGCCCACTGGACGGGGGGGACCCCTACGAGCAGTACTTC. It yields the protein CASSPLDGGDPYEQYF.

CDR3 loop: CASSPRTGEYEQYF. For the CDR3, the DNA is TGCGCCAGCAGCCCCCGGACAGGGGAATACGAGCAGTACTTC. The J gene is TRBJ2-7, the V gene TRBV4-1; the match to TRBD1 covers 9 bases. CDR3 length: 14 amino acids. The trim removed 4 bases at V and 4 bases at J, leaving 5 bases unmatched. Germline CDR1 MGHRA, CDR2 YSYEKL.

The rearrangement joins TRBV7-2 to TRBJ2-2, with 9 bases lining up with TRBD2. The V and J ends lost 1 base and 6 bases, in that order; junction bases with no gene match: 9. The CDR3 sequence is 17 residues long. Germline CDR1 SGHTA, CDR2 FQGNSA. The CDR3, as DNA: TGTGCCAGCAGCTTAGTCTGGGGGGGACTAGCTGCCGGGGAGCTGTTTTTT. Its protein product is CASSLVWGGLAAGELFF. Based on the CDR3 plus reference TRBV7-2 and TRBJ2-2, the full variable domain is GAGVSQSPSNKVTEKGKDVELRCDPISGHTALYWYRQSLGQGLEFLIYFQGNSAPDKSGLPSDRFSAERTGGSVSTLTIQRTQQEDSAVYLCASSLVWGGLAAGELFFGEGSRLTVL.

The chain employs TRBV7-9 and TRBJ1-6; weak D call: TRBD1 (5 bases). V lost 5 bases and J 9 bases, leaving 8 bases between the germline ends. CDR3 size: 12 residues. CDR1 and CDR2 from the germline V gene are SEHNR and FQNEAQ (reference sequence). The CDR3 loop is CASSGRVSPLHF. DNA of the CDR3: TGTGCCAGCAGCGGCAGGGTTTCACCCCTCCACTTT.